This T cell receptor beta chain was recorded in a study of cytomegalovirus exposure and HLA in healthy donors. Study findings and constraints: Later on, a genetic analysis was performed. It linked a missense variant in DCLRE1C with V- and J-gene trimming of TCR beta. A later analysis, which compared TCR beta chains of equal frequency, found the HLA-associated ones more clonally expanded. The number of N-insertions in an Asian-associated ancestry cluster was reportedly below the approximately 700-donor mean in a later analysis.

The study ran its PCR with 60 Vbeta and 13 Jbeta primers. The assay was immunoSEQ multiplex PCR, and TCRdb's table has in-frame clones only and misses some. The sample has over 150,000 clones; about 70% are singletons. Germline V lookup: CDR1 KGHSH, CDR2 LQKENI. Trimming at V came to 5 bases and at J to 4 bases, leaving 5 bases not matched to a gene. This CDR3 spans 14 amino acids. This clone appeared once. Its antigen is not known. Sequencing used PBMCs. This TCR derives from a woman in her thirties or forties in good health and CMV-seropositive. This sequence joins TRBV18 and TRBJ1-2, with 9 bases lining up with TRBD1. The CDR3 loop is CASSSLGQGYGYTF. The CDR3 DNA reads TGTGCCAGCTCATCCTTGGGACAGGGCTATGGCTACACCTTC.